This T cell receptor (beta chain) was identified during a study of Ad26.COV2.S vaccination and SARS-CoV-2 variants. Study in general: Each vaccinee took Ad26.COV2.S intramuscularly, once or twice 56 days apart.

Repertoires were generated with immunoSEQ multiplex PCR, while TCRdb's copy carries only in-frame clones and drops some. Of about 350,000 clones in the sample, approximately 81% were seen once. Specified treatment: roughly 18 received Ad26.COV2.S at low or high dose, single or two shots; about 5 received placebo; per-sample allocation not given. Following the first vaccine or placebo injection, samples were taken on day 63. As for this clone: Antigen: not known.

The CDR3 covers 13 residues. V lost 6 bases, J lost 5 bases, and 13 bases lay in between. Study-level points and caveats: Reports say spike-specific CD8+ and CD4+ T cell responses covered substantial breadth after vaccination.

The chain joins TRBV12-3 or TRBV12-4 to TRBJ2-5; the D is unclear. The clonotype was recovered from a person between 18 and 65 years old who received the Ad26.COV2.S COVID-19 vaccine or a placebo. The input for sequencing was peripheral blood, taken in a trial of Ad26.COV2.S vaccine versus placebo. The CDR3 DNA reads as TGTGCCAGCAGCCGTTCGCTGAGTGAGACCCAGTACTTC. Its protein is CASSRSLSETQYF.